Each of the 7 T cell receptor beta chains below was sequenced from the same sample in a study of blood T cell repertoires in COVID-19 (TCRdb year 2020). The receptor library was made with the immunoSEQ multiplex PCR assay. Held by TCRdb, this immuneACCESS table contains in-frame sequences only and omits some clones. Under half of the omission traces to an unresolved V gene where checked; the cause of the rest is unknown. The sample table holds a few hundred thousand clones, of which less than 90% were seen once. Of the sample, approximately 5% is held by the ten largest clones. The material sequenced was peripheral blood. These receptors originate from a woman aged 55-70 years who had recovered from COVID-19.

The CDR3 nucleotides read TGTGCCAGCAGCGAGAGGGTGCAGCGGGGGGGCCTCTACGAGCAGTACTTC. It is translated as CASSERVQRGGLYEQYF. J is TRBJ2-7 and V is TRBV4-2; 10 nucleotides line up with TRBD2. Losses at the gene ends were 5 bases for V and 3 bases for J; bases not matched to a gene: 13. CDR3 size: 17 residues. Germline V CDR1 and CDR2: LGHNA, YNFKEQ.

The sample holds a few counts of this clone. The gene calls are TRBV15 and TRBJ2-3; D possibly corresponds to TRBD1 (6 bases). V dropped 0 bases and J dropped 0 bases, with 7 bases sitting between them. Germline CDR1 LNHNV, CDR2 YYDKDF (reference sequence). The CDR3 runs to 15 residues. This CDR3 is CATSREQGSTDTQYF. The CDR3 coding sequence is TGTGCCACCAGCAGAGAGCAGGGGAGCACAGATACGCAGTATTTT.

This rearrangement joins TRBV3-1 (or the pseudogene TRBV3-2) to TRBJ2-2; D remains ambiguous. V lost 2 bases, J lost 7 bases, and 11 bases lay in between. Germline CDR1 LGHDT, CDR2 YNNKEL (reference sequence). The CDR3 loop spans 14 amino acids. The CDR3 loop reads CASSQRELVGELFF. CDR3 DNA sequence: TGTGCCAGCAGCCAAAGAGAACTTGTCGGGGAGCTGTTTTTT.

This clone came up once. V and J are TRBV5-1 and TRBJ1-2; the match to TRBD1 covers 9 bases. CDR1 and CDR2 (germline): SGHRS, YFSETQ. After removal of 3 bases from V and 4 bases from J, the junction contained 7 bases not matched to a gene. CDR3 length: 15 residues. The CDR3 nucleotides are TGCGCCAGCAGCTCCGACGTGGGACAGGGCTATGGCTACACCTTC. Translation: CASSSDVGQGYGYTF.

The J gene is TRBJ1-1, the V gene TRBV9; no reliable D call. Trimming cost V 4 bases and J 3 bases, with 13 bases left between them. Per the germline V gene, CDR1 is SGDLS and CDR2 is YYNGEE. The CDR3 runs to 14 residues. The CDR3 loop is CASSPREGDTEAFF. The CDR3 DNA reads as TGTGCCAGCAGCCCCCGCGAGGGTGACACTGAAGCTTTCTTT.

The chain joins TRBV29-1 to TRBJ2-1; D may be TRBD2 (6 bases). The CDR3 consists of 13 residues. Trimming removed 6 bases from V and 0 bases from J, with 9 bases in between. Germline CDR1 is SQVTM and CDR2 is ANQGSEA. This CDR3 reads CSVRETSYNEQFF. CDR3 coding DNA: TGCAGCGTCCGGGAGACCTCCTACAATGAGCAGTTCTTC.

A remark on this clone: A much larger clone differs from this one at a single base, so this may be a read error. The gene calls are TRBV4-1 and TRBJ2-2; the match to TRBD2 covers 10 bases. This CDR3 spans 17 amino acids. V lost 3 bases and J lost 3; bases outside the gene matches: 7. Germline CDR1 MGHRA, CDR2 YSYEKL. CDR3 amino acids: CASSHAAGGDDTGELFF. The CDR3 region has the DNA TGCGCCAGCAGCCACGCAGCGGGGGGGGACGACACCGGGGAGCTGTTTTTT.